These 20 T cell receptor beta chains originate from one sample sequenced in a study of early T cells in non-severe SARS-CoV-2 infection. TCRdb reprocessed the 5' RACE reads via MiXCR and lists one record per CDR3 protein. Altogether 50,000 to 60,000 distinct CDR3 sequences are present, approximately 6.3% being singletons, with the ten largest covering approximately 5.5%. The source material was whole blood, sampled at baseline. Receptors were obtained from an adult who was a healthcare worker with PCR-confirmed SARS-CoV-2 infection or an uninfected control (not recorded which).

There are many counts of this clonotype. The V call is TRBV4-2, the J call TRBJ2-1; TRBD2 agrees at 9 bases. Germline V CDR1 and CDR2: LGHNA, YNFKEQ. The CDR3 covers 16 residues. With 5 bases clipped from V and 10 bases from J, the junction kept 15 bases outside the gene matches. CDR3 in amino acids: CASSTQVGGGANEQFF. For the CDR3, the DNA is TGTGCCAGCAGCACCCAGGTCGGCGGGGGGGCCAACGAGCAGTTCTTC.

J is TRBJ2-5 and V is TRBV30; D not certain. Germline CDR1 reads GTSNPN; CDR2 reads SVGIG (reference sequence). This CDR3 is built from 12 residues. The V end lost 4 bases, the J end lost 4 bases, and 10 bases lay between the germline ends. The CDR3: CAWTGPRETQYF. The CDR3 nucleotides read TGTGCCTGGACGGGCCCCCGAGAGACCCAGTACTTC. Drawing the rest from reference TRBV30 and TRBJ2-5, the complete variable domain is SQTIHQWPATLVQPVGSPLSLECTVEGTSNPNLYWYRQAAGRGLQLLFYSVGIGQISSEVPQNLSASRPQDRQFILSSKKLLLSDSGFYLCAWTGPRETQYFGPGTRLLVL.

This sequence joins TRBV20-1 and TRBJ2-1, with TRBD2 matching 8 bases. In germline, CDR1 is DFQATT, CDR2 SNEGSKA (reference sequence). The CDR3 contains 11 residues. V trimming: 4 bases; J trimming: 9 bases; junction bases outside the gene matches: 2. The CDR3 sequence is CSATRGGEQFF. As DNA, the CDR3 is TGCAGTGCTACCCGGGGGGGTGAGCAGTTCTTC.

This clonotype was seen ten or more times. The genes are TRBV4-3 and TRBJ1-1; no definite D call. The V end lost 5 bases, the J end lost 1 base, and 14 bases lay between the germline ends. This CDR3 is 15 amino acids long. CDR1 LGHNA and CDR2 YSLEER come from the germline V gene. CDR3 nucleotide sequence: TGCGCCAGCAGCTTTGAGGCTCTAAGGAACACTGAAGCTTTCTTT. It codes for CASSFEALRNTEAFF.

This clonotype was counted only a few times. The chain has TRBV7-2 and TRBJ2-7; TRBD1 agrees at 11 bases. Germline assignment: CDR1 SGHTA and CDR2 FQGNSA. V was clipped by 3 bases and J by 2 bases; unmatched bases: 3. The CDR3 has 15 amino acids. The CDR3 here is CASSLGQGVPYEQYF. The CDR3 coding sequence is TGTGCCAGCAGCTTGGGACAGGGGGTCCCCTACGAGCAGTACTTC.

Ten or more counts support this clonotype. J is TRBJ1-5 and V is TRBV9; D perhaps matches TRBD1 (6 bases). The CDR3 runs 15 residues. Trimming removed 4 bases at V and 1 base at J, with 12 bases between. Germline-derived CDR1 and CDR2 are SGDLS and YYNGEE. The CDR3 spells CASSLDGQSNQPQHF. In DNA form, the CDR3 reads TGTGCCAGCAGCCTGGACGGACAGAGCAATCAGCCCCAGCATTTT. Complete variable domain (other parts from reference TRBV9 and TRBJ1-5): DSGVTQTPKHLITATGQRVTLRCSPRSGDLSVYWYQQSLDQGLQFLIQYYNGEERAKGNILERFSAQQFPDLHSELNLSSLELGDSALYFCASSLDGQSNQPQHFGDGTRLSIL.

This chain uses TRBV7-2 with TRBJ2-1, with D uncertain. The CDR3 covers 14 residues. The V gene's germline CDR1 is SGHTA and CDR2 FQGNSA. Trimming removed 2 bases from V and 5 bases from J, with 10 bases in between. The CDR3 region has the DNA TGTGCCAGCAGCTTATTATGGGGAAACAATGAGCAGTTCTTC. As protein: CASSLLWGNNEQFF.

This clonotype was found many times. The chain's CDR3 is CASSFGINYGYTF. For the CDR3, the DNA is TGTGCCAGCAGTTTTGGCATTAACTATGGCTACACCTTC. This chain connects TRBV27 to TRBJ1-2, with no clear D. This CDR3 is built from 13 residues. The germline V gene encodes CDR1 MNHEY and CDR2 SMNVEV (reference sequence). Trimming took off 3 bases at V and 1 base at J, with 6 bases between the two ends.

This clonotype has a handful of counts. The CDR3 region is CASSYYQGTYEQYF. CDR3 sequence (DNA): TGTGCCAGCAGTTATTATCAGGGGACCTACGAGCAGTACTTC. The chain recombines TRBV6-5 with TRBJ2-7; possible D gene TRBD1, 6 bases. This CDR3 comprises 14 residues. The ends were cut back, 3 bases at V and 2 bases at J, with 11 bases in the middle. CDR1 and CDR2 (germline): MNHEY, SVGAGI.

This clonotype has ten or more counts. V is TRBV11-2 and J is TRBJ1-1, with a tentative D call TRBD1 (6 bases). Germline V gene lookup returns CDR1 SGHAT and CDR2 FQNNGV. CDR3 length: 14 amino acids. The germline V and J ends were trimmed by 4 bases and 0 bases, with 9 bases remaining between them. The CDR3 sequence is CASSSDSLNTEAFF. For the CDR3, the DNA is TGTGCCAGCAGCTCGGACAGTTTGAACACTGAAGCTTTCTTT.

There are many counts of this clonotype. The chain has TRBV30 and TRBJ1-5, with unresolved D. Trimming removed 2 bases from V and 3 bases from J, with 8 bases in between. Germline CDR1 and CDR2: GTSNPN and SVGIG (reference sequence). CDR3 length: 13 amino acids. CDR3 sequence reads: CAWSFTANQPQHF. The CDR3, as DNA: TGTGCCTGGAGTTTTACCGCCAATCAGCCCCAGCATTTT. Full variable domain (outside the CDR3, taken from reference TRBV30 and TRBJ1-5): SQTIHQWPATLVQPVGSPLSLECTVEGTSNPNLYWYRQAAGRGLQLLFYSVGIGQISSEVPQNLSASRPQDRQFILSSKKLLLSDSGFYLCAWSFTANQPQHFGDGTRLSIL.

This clonotype was found a few times. This sequence joins TRBV11-3 and TRBJ2-2, with D uncertain. V dropped 5 bases and J dropped 6 bases, with 7 bases sitting between them. Germline lookup yields CDR1 SGHNT and CDR2 YENEEA. The CDR3 spans 12 residues. CDR3 protein: CASSESAGELFF. CDR3 nucleotide sequence: TGTGCCAGCAGCGAATCTGCCGGGGAGCTGTTTTTT.

J is TRBJ2-1 and V is TRBV14; 10 bases agree with TRBD2. The CDR3 contains 18 residues. Trimming removed 1 base from V and 1 base from J; junction bases left unmatched: 7. In germline, CDR1 is SGHDN, CDR2 FVKESK. CDR3 sequence: CASSQGGASGGSYNEQFF. The CDR3 bases are TGTGCCAGCAGCCAAGGAGGAGCTAGCGGGGGTTCCTACAATGAGCAGTTCTTC.

In its sample, this clonotype was seen many times. The chain carries TRBV7-2 and TRBJ2-7; no clear D gene. This CDR3 is 15 amino acids long. Trimming left V 8 bases short and J 0 bases short, with 17 bases between. In germline, CDR1 is SGHTA, CDR2 FQGNSA. For the CDR3, the DNA is TGTGCCAGCGCTACAGCCGCTCAGATCTCCTACGAGCAGTACTTC. The encoded protein is CASATAAQISYEQYF. The whole variable domain, remainder taken from reference TRBV7-2 and TRBJ2-7, is GAGVSQSPSNKVTEKGKDVELRCDPISGHTALYWYRQSLGQGLEFLIYFQGNSAPDKSGLPSDRFSAERTGGSVSTLTIQRTQQEDSAVYLCASATAAQISYEQYFGPGTRLTVT.

This clonotype has only a few counts. The chain is built from TRBV20-1 and TRBJ2-7; 7 nucleotides agree with TRBD1. The J segment lost 0 bases and the V segment lost 8 bases, leaving 13 bases of the junction unmatched. Germline assignment: CDR1 DFQATT and CDR2 SNEGSKA (reference sequence). CDR3 length: 15 residues. The chain's CDR3 is CSTARGQGFSYEQYF. The CDR3 DNA reads as TGCAGTACTGCTAGGGGGCAGGGGTTCTCCTACGAGCAGTACTTC.

V gene TRBV5-4 combines with J gene TRBJ2-3, with TRBD2 as a possible D gene (5 bases). The germline V gene has CDR1 SGHNT and CDR2 YYREEE (reference sequence). The V end was cut by 6 bases, the J end by 4 bases, with 15 bases between. The CDR3 covers 14 residues. As DNA, the CDR3 is TGTGCCAGCATCCCGGTTGGAGGATCAGATACGCAGTATTTT. Its protein is CASIPVGGSDTQYF.

In its sample, this clonotype was seen many times. This chain uses TRBV7-2 with TRBJ2-5, with 7 bases aligning to TRBD2. The CDR3 extends over 15 amino acids. Trimming cost V 1 base and J 3 bases; bases outside gene matches: 5. The germline gives CDR1 SGHTA, CDR2 FQGNSA. The CDR3 protein is CASSLDGGGEETQYF. CDR3 in DNA: TGTGCCAGCAGCTTAGATGGCGGGGGTGAAGAGACCCAGTACTTC.

The rearrangement joins TRBV27 to TRBJ2-3; D ambiguous. CDR3 length equals 13 residues. From germline, CDR1 is MNHEY and CDR2 SMNVEV (reference sequence). The V end was cut by 6 bases, the J end by 4 bases, with 11 bases between. The CDR3 DNA reads TGTGCCAGCAGCTTTCACCGCGCAGATACGCAGTATTTT. Its protein is CASSFHRADTQYF.

This clonotype was observed at least ten times. The chain uses TRBV5-1 and TRBJ2-5; D possibly corresponds to TRBD2 (6 bases). The CDR3 covers 15 residues. Germline V gene data show CDR1 as SGHRS and CDR2 as YFSETQ. Trimming took 4 bases from V and 2 from J, leaving 15 bases between them. CDR3 DNA: TGCGCCAGCAGCCGGGGTAGCGGAGGTCAAGAGACCCAGTACTTC. Its protein product is CASSRGSGGQETQYF.

This clonotype appeared many times. The chain is built from TRBV10-2 and TRBJ1-1; D call uncertain. The germline V gene has CDR1 WSHSY and CDR2 SAAADI. The CDR3 has 14 amino acids. The V end was cut by 0 bases, the J end by 8 bases, with 13 bases between. The CDR3 nucleotides are TGCGCCAGCAGTGAGTCTAAGATCGGTTTAGAAGCTTTCTTT. Encoded protein: CASSESKIGLEAFF.